These 10 T cell receptor beta chains were all obtained from the same sample, sequenced in a study of blood T cell repertoires in COVID-19. Data came from immunoSEQ multiplex PCR; TCRdb stores just in-frame clones and leaves some out. The sample lists over 200,000 clones, 80% seen once, with 4.5% to 5.5% in the top ten. Sequenced material: peripheral blood. The receptors derive from a human donor in a cohort sampled during active COVID-19.

The chain joins TRBV19 to TRBJ2-4; D possibly corresponds to TRBD2 (5 bases). The germline gives CDR1 LNHDA, CDR2 SQIVND (reference sequence). The CDR3 is made up of 17 amino acids. The V end was cut by 1 base, the J end by 2 bases, with 15 bases between. The CDR3 is CASSIGGVLGPKNIQYF. The DNA for the CDR3 is TGTGCCAGTAGTATAGGGGGAGTGTTAGGGCCCAAAAACATTCAGTACTTC. Complete variable domain (other parts from reference TRBV19 and TRBJ2-4): DGGITQSPKYLFRKEGQNVTLSCEQNLNHDAMYWYRQDPGQGLRLIYYSQIVNDFQKGDIAEGYSVSREKKESFPLTVTSAQKNPTAFYLCASSIGGVLGPKNIQYFGAGTRLSVL.

The V gene is TRBV6-5, the J gene TRBJ1-1; the D gene is possibly TRBD1 (5 bases). Germline lookup yields CDR1 MNHEY and CDR2 SVGAGI. CDR3 size: 13 residues. V gave up 6 bases and J gave up 5 bases, with 13 bases separating them. CDR3 amino acids: CASRNGGITEAFF. The CDR3 region has the DNA TGTGCCAGCAGAAACGGGGGGATTACTGAAGCTTTCTTT.

V usage is TRBV5-8 and J usage is TRBJ1-1; the D gene is possibly TRBD1 (5 bases). V gave up 2 bases and J gave up 0 bases, with 8 bases separating them. Germline CDR1 SGHTS, CDR2 YDEGEE. This CDR3 has 14 residues. This CDR3 reads CASSFRQMNTEAFF. The CDR3, as DNA: TGTGCCAGCAGCTTTAGACAGATGAACACTGAAGCTTTCTTT.

This clone was counted between two and nine times. The chain is built from TRBV30 and TRBJ1-3; D is unclear. The CDR3 extends over 14 amino acids. V shed 0 bases and J shed 2 bases, with 8 bases lying between them. Germline CDR1 and CDR2: GTSNPN and SVGIG (reference sequence). CDR3 in DNA: TGTGCCTGGAGTGTAAGAGGTACTGGAAACACCATATATTTT. Amino acid sequence: CAWSVRGTGNTIYF.

This clone was seen once. The chain has TRBV2 and TRBJ2-1; 8 positions match TRBD1. Germline values: CDR1 SNHLY, CDR2 FYNNEI. Trimming cost V 2 bases and J 1 base; bases outside gene matches: 16. CDR3 length equals 20 residues. CDR3: CASSEPTLDRGLDSYNEQFF. CDR3 in DNA: TGTGCCAGCAGTGAACCCACCCTTGACAGGGGACTTGATTCCTACAATGAGCAGTTCTTC.

The chain has TRBV18 and TRBJ1-2, with a possible D match to TRBD1 (5 bases). The germline CDR1 and CDR2 sequences are KGHSH and LQKENI. Trimming took 1 base from V and 4 from J, leaving 13 bases between them. The length of the CDR3 is 15 residues. The CDR3 region has the DNA TGTGCCAGCTCACCACTTGGAGGGGAGCCCTATGGCTACACCTTC. This translates into CASSPLGGEPYGYTF.

The V call is TRBV7-9, the J call TRBJ1-2; D may be TRBD1 (5 bases). This CDR3 region has 15 residues. Deletions cut 2 bases from V and 4 bases from J, with 14 bases between. Germline CDR1 is SEHNR and CDR2 is FQNEAQ (reference sequence). The CDR3 DNA is TGTGCCAGCAGCTTACCTATGACAGACACCTATGGCTACACCTTC. It codes for CASSLPMTDTYGYTF. The full variable domain, in which reference TRBV7-9 and TRBJ1-2 provide the parts outside the CDR3, is DTGVSQNPRHKITKRGQNVTFRCDPISEHNRLYWYRQTLGQGPEFLTYFQNEAQLEKSRLLSDRFSAERPKGSFSTLEIQRTEQGDSAMYLCASSLPMTDTYGYTFGSGTRLTVV.

This clone appeared a single time. The chain recombines TRBV11-1 with TRBJ2-5; 8 nucleotides align to TRBD1. The V segment lost 1 base and the J segment 5 bases; nucleotides outside the gene matches: 6. The CDR3 consists of 15 residues. Per germline, CDR1 SGHAT and CDR2 FQDESV (reference sequence). CDR3 DNA sequence: TGTGCCAGCAGCTTAGTGGCAGGGGGCCCGGAGACCCAGTACTTC. This codes for CASSLVAGGPETQYF. The full variable domain, its missing parts supplied by reference TRBV11-1 and TRBJ2-5, is EAEVAQSPRYKITEKSQAVAFWCDPISGHATLYWYRQILGQGPELLVQFQDESVVDDSQLPKDRFSAERLKGVDSTLKIQPAELGDSAMYLCASSLVAGGPETQYFGPGTRLLVL.

The chain employs TRBV19 and TRBJ2-1, with no clear D. This CDR3 has 14 amino acids. Trimming removed 3 bases from V and 4 bases from J, with 10 bases in between. Germline V CDR1 and CDR2: LNHDA, SQIVND (reference sequence). The CDR3 DNA follows: TGTGCCAGTAGTATCGTGAACTTTTACAATGAGCAGTTCTTC. Translating gives CASSIVNFYNEQFF.

The chain combines TRBV4-2 with TRBJ2-7; 10 nucleotides match TRBD2. Germline V CDR1 and CDR2: LGHNA, YNFKEQ. CDR3 length: 15 amino acids. Losses at the gene ends were 2 bases for V and 3 bases for J; bases not matched to a gene: 4. CDR3 protein: CASSQLLAGFYEQYF. The CDR3, as DNA: TGTGCCAGCAGCCAACTACTAGCGGGATTCTACGAGCAGTACTTC.